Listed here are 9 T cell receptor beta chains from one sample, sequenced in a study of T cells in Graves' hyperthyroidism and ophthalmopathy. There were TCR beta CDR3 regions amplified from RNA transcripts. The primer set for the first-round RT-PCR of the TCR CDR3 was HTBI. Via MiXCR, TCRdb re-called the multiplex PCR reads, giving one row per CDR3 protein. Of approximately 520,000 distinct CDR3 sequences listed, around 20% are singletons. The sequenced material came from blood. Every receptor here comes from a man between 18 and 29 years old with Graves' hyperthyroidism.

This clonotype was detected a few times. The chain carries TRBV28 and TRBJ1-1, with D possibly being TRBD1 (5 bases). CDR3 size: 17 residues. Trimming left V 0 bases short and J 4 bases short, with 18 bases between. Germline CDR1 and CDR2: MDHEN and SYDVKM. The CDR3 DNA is TGTGCCAGCAGTTTATGGGGCCCGGGGGGTCTGGGCACTGAAGCTTTCTTT. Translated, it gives CASSLWGPGGLGTEAFF.

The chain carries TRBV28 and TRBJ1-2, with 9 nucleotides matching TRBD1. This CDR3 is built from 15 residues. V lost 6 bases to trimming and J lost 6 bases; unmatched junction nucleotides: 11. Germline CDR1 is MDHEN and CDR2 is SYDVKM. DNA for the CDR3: TGTGCCAGCAGGCCGCCCGGGACAGGGCGTGATGGCTACACCTTC. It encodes CASRPPGTGRDGYTF.

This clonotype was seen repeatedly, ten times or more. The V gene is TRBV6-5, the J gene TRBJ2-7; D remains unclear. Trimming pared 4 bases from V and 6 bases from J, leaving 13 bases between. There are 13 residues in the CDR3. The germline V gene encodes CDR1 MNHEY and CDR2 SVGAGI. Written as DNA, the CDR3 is TGTGCCAGCAGTTCCGCCGGACGTGGCGAGCAGTACTTC. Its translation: CASSSAGRGEQYF.

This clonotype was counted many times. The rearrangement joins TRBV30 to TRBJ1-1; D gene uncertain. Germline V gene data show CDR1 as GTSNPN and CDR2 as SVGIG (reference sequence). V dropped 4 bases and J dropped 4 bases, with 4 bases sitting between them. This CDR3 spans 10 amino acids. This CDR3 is CAWIGTEAFF. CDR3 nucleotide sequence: TGTGCCTGGATTGGCACTGAAGCTTTCTTT.

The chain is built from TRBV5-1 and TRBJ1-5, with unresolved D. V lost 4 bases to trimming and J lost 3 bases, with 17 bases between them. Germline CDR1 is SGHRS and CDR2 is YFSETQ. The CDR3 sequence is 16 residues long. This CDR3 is CASSPGGGRVNQPQHF. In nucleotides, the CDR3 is TGCGCCAGCAGCCCAGGTGGAGGGAGAGTCAATCAGCCCCAGCATTTT. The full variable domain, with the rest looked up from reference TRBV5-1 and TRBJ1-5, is KAGVTQTPRYLIKTRGQQVTLSCSPISGHRSVSWYQQTPGQGLQFLFEYFSETQRNKGNFPGRFSGRQFSNSRSEMNVSTLELGDSALYLCASSPGGGRVNQPQHFGDGTRLSIL.

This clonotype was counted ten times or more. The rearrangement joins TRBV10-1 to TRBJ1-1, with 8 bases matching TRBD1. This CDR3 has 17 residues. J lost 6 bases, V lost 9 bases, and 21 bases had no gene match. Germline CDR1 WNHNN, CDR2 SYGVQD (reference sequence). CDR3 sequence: CARTDLQGESRAAEAFF. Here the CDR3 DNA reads TGCGCCAGGACTGACCTACAGGGGGAATCCCGTGCGGCTGAAGCTTTCTTT.

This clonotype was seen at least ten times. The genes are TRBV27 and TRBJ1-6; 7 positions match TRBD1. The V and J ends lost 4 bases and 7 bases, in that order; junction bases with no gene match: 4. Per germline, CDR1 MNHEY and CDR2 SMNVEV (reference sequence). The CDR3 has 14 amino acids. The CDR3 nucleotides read TGTGCCAGCAGTTACCAAGGGGGCAATTCACCCCTCCACTTT. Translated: CASSYQGGNSPLHF.

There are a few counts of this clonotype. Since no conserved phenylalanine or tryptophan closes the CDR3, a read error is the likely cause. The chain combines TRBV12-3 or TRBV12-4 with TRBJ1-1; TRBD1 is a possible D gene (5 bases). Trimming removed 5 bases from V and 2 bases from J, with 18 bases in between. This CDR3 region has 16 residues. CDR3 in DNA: TGTGCCAGCAGTACCTTACCTGACAGACGTAACACTGAAGCTTTCTAT. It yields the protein CASSTLPDRRNTEAFY.

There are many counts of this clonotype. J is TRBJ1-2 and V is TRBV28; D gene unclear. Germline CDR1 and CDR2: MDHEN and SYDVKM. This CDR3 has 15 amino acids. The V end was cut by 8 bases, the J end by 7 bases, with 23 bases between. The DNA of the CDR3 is TGTGCCAGCTCCCCCTCGGGAAGACCCCTGGCTGGCTACACCTTC. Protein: CASSPSGRPLAGYTF.